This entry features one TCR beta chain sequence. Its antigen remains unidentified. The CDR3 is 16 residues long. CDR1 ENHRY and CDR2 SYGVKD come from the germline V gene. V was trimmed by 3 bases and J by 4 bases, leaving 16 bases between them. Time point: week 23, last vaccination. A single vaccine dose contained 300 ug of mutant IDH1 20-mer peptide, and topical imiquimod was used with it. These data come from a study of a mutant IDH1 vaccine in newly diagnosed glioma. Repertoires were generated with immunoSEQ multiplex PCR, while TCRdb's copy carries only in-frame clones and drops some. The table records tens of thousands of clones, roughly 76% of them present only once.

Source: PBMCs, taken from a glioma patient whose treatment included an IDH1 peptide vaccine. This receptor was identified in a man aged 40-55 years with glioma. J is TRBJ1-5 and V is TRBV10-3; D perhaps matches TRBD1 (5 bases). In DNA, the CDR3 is TGTGCCATCAGTGACCTCGCAGGGTATGGGAATCAGCCCCAGCATTTT. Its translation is CAISDLAGYGNQPQHF.